These 24 T cell receptor beta chains came from one sample sequenced in a study of shared clonotypes between healthy human individuals. Produced via immunoSEQ multiplex PCR; TCRdb's table is partial and in-frame only. The profile shows nearly 1 million clones, 60% to 85% of them singletons. The sequenced material came from memory CD4+ T cells sorted from blood. As to subset: CD45RA-negative fraction. The receptors here all came from a man between 18 and 29 years old in good health.

This chain connects TRBV30 to TRBJ1-6; TRBD1 matches at 7 bases. CDR1 and CDR2 (germline): GTSNPN, SVGIG (reference sequence). V shed 2 bases and J 5 bases; nucleotides not matched to a gene: 6. The CDR3 runs 15 residues. The CDR3 DNA reads as TGTGCCTGGAGTTCCCTAGACAGGGATAATTCACCCCTCCACTTT. Encoded protein: CAWSSLDRDNSPLHF. The whole variable domain, remainder taken from reference TRBV30 and TRBJ1-6, is SQTIHQWPATLVQPVGSPLSLECTVEGTSNPNLYWYRQAAGRGLQLLFYSVGIGQISSEVPQNLSASRPQDRQFILSSKKLLLSDSGFYLCAWSSLDRDNSPLHFGNGTRLTVT.

This clone was counted once. A much larger clone differs from this one at a single base, so this may be a read error. Different DNA sequences within this sample yield the same CDR3. The chain joins TRBV7-3 to TRBJ1-5; D may be TRBD1 (5 bases). This CDR3 has 13 residues. The ends were cut back, 3 bases at V and 3 bases at J, with 6 bases in the middle. Germline CDR1 reads SGHTA; CDR2 reads FQGTGA. The CDR3 DNA reads as TGTGCCAGCAGCTTGGGACCCAATCAGCCCCAGCATTTT. Translated, it gives CASSLGPNQPQHF.

Comment on this clone: This specimen includes other DNA sequences encoding the same CDR3. The chain recombines TRBV14 with TRBJ2-7; no clear D gene. Germline CDR1 reads SGHDN; CDR2 reads FVKESK. The CDR3 extends over 12 amino acids. Trimming pared 0 bases from V and 3 bases from J, leaving 3 bases between. The CDR3 region has the DNA TGTGCCAGCAGCCAAGATCGCTACGAGCAGTACTTC. Its protein product is CASSQDRYEQYF.

This clone was seen a few times. This chain joins TRBV5-6 and TRBJ2-5, with TRBD1 matching over 10 bases. V lost 1 base to trimming and J lost 2 bases; unmatched junction nucleotides: 8. The CDR3 extends over 17 amino acids. The V gene's germline CDR1 is SGHDT and CDR2 YYEEEE. The CDR3 region is CASSLPRDRGSQETQYF. CDR3 bases: TGTGCCAGCAGCTTGCCCAGGGACAGGGGAAGTCAAGAGACCCAGTACTTC.

The V and J genes are TRBV4-2 and TRBJ1-5, with TRBD1 as a possible D gene (6 bases). This CDR3 is built from 16 residues. Germline lookup yields CDR1 LGHNA and CDR2 YNFKEQ. V was clipped by 4 bases and J by 1 base, with 14 bases between them. The DNA for the CDR3 is TGTGCCAGCAGCCGACAACAGGGTGGGAGCAATCAGCCCCAGCATTTT. Protein product: CASSRQQGGSNQPQHF.

This clone was seen many times. The genes are TRBV2 and TRBJ2-3; 13 bases are a match to TRBD2. The CDR3 covers 17 residues. CDR1 and CDR2 from the germline V gene are SNHLY and FYNNEI. V lost 6 bases and J lost 0; bases outside the gene matches: 6. The CDR3 coding sequence is TGTGCCAGCAGGGGGACTAGCGGGATTGATAGCACAGATACGCAGTATTTT. It is translated as CASRGTSGIDSTDTQYF. Filled out from reference TRBV2 and TRBJ2-3, the complete variable domain reads EPEVTQTPSHQVTQMGQEVILRCVPISNHLYFYWYRQILGQKVEFLVSFYNNEISEKSEIFDDQFSVERPDGSNFTLKIRSTKLEDSAMYFCASRGTSGIDSTDTQYFGPGTRLTVL.

The genes are TRBV9 and TRBJ2-7, with 8 positions matching TRBD2. Germline V gives CDR1 SGDLS, CDR2 YYNGEE. The CDR3 contains 15 residues. Trimming removed 0 bases from V and 2 bases from J; junction bases left unmatched: 4. The CDR3 sequence: CASSVGLASTYEQYF. CDR3 sequence (DNA): TGTGCCAGCAGCGTAGGACTAGCGAGCACCTACGAGCAGTACTTC.

As regards this clone: Other nucleotide sequences in the sample specify the same CDR3. The V gene is TRBV5-1, the J gene TRBJ2-7; 13 nucleotides agree with TRBD2. CDR1 and CDR2 from the germline V gene are SGHRS and YFSETQ. Trimming took 3 bases from V and 4 from J; bases not matched to a gene: 1. The CDR3 has 14 amino acids. CDR3 sequence reads: CASSWTSGSYEQYF. In nucleotides, the CDR3 is TGCGCCAGCAGCTGGACTAGCGGGAGTTACGAGCAGTACTTC.

The chain combines TRBV9 with TRBJ1-2, with D unclear. V lost 3 bases and J lost 0, with 9 bases in between. There are 14 residues in the CDR3. Germline loops: CDR1 SGDLS, CDR2 YYNGEE. CDR3 loop: CASSGPYSNYGYTF. The CDR3, as DNA: TGTGCCAGCAGCGGACCGTACTCTAACTATGGCTACACCTTC.

There are a few counts of this clone. Other DNA sequences in this sample translate to the same CDR3. This chain connects TRBV5-1 to TRBJ2-7; 9 bases are shared with TRBD1. J was trimmed by 7 bases and V by 4 bases; bases with no gene match: 12. The length of the CDR3 is 15 residues. Per the germline V gene, CDR1 is SGHRS and CDR2 is YFSETQ. The CDR3 DNA reads TGCGCCAGCAGCCTCACCCCGGGACAGGGACGGGAGCAGTACTTC. Residues: CASSLTPGQGREQYF.

This chain uses TRBV28 with TRBJ2-7, with a tentative D call TRBD1 (5 bases). V lost 8 bases, J lost 1 base, and 18 bases lay in between. Germline CDR1 is MDHEN and CDR2 is SYDVKM. This CDR3 spans 15 amino acids. CDR3 amino acids: CASRRRGFTSYEQYF. The DNA of the CDR3 is TGTGCCAGCCGCCGAAGGGGCTTTACGTCCTACGAGCAGTACTTC. Full variable domain (rest looked up from reference TRBV28 and TRBJ2-7): DVKVTQSSRYLVKRTGEKVFLECVQDMDHENMFWYRQDPGLGLRLIYFSYDVKMKEKGDIPEGYSVSREKKERFSLILESASTNQTSMYLCASRRRGFTSYEQYFGPGTRLTVT.

The gene calls are TRBV5-4 and TRBJ2-1; TRBD2 matches 9 bases. Germline CDR1 reads SGHNT; CDR2 reads YYREEE (reference sequence). The CDR3 has 15 amino acids. V dropped 4 bases and J dropped 3; count of bases not matched to a gene: 5. CDR3 nucleotide sequence: TGTGCCAGCAGCGATGAAGCGGGGGGCTACAATGAGCAGTTCTTC. Translating gives CASSDEAGGYNEQFF. Using reference TRBV5-4 and TRBJ2-1 for the parts outside the CDR3, the full variable domain is ETGVTQSPTHLIKTRGQQVTLRCSSQSGHNTVSWYQQALGQGPQFIFQYYREEENGRGNFPPRFSGLQFPNYSSELNVNALELDDSALYLCASSDEAGGYNEQFFGPGTRLTVL.

This clone was seen ten or more times. The chain combines TRBV20-1 with TRBJ1-4; no definite D call. Between the trimmed V and J ends, which lost 3 bases and 11 bases, there was a span of 10 bases. The CDR3 covers 11 residues. Germline V gene sequence: CDR1 DFQATT, CDR2 SNEGSKA (reference sequence). CDR3 DNA: TGCAGTGCTAGGGCGGGATGGAAACTGTTTTTT. Translating gives CSARAGWKLFF.

This clone was counted only a few times. This chain uses TRBV4-2 with TRBJ2-7; 7 positions agree with TRBD2. With V trimmed by 0 bases and J by 0 bases, 5 bases remained unmatched. The CDR3 extends over 16 amino acids. The germline V gene encodes CDR1 LGHNA and CDR2 YNFKEQ. In DNA form, the CDR3 reads TGTGCCAGCAGCCAAGAAGGCGGGGGAAGCTCCTACGAGCAGTACTTC. This encodes CASSQEGGGSSYEQYF.

In this sample, this clone turned up once. CDR3 DNA: TGTGCCAGCAGTGTTGAGACAGGGGTATACAATGAGCAGTTCTTC. This codes for CASSVETGVYNEQFF. The chain is built from TRBV6-4 and TRBJ2-1, with 8 nucleotides matching TRBD1. V lost 4 bases and J lost 4; bases outside the gene matches: 6. Germline loops: CDR1 MRHNA, CDR2 SNTAGT. The CDR3 sequence is 15 residues long.

The rearrangement joins TRBV10-1 to TRBJ2-7; D perhaps matches TRBD2 (5 bases). The CDR3 has 14 residues. Germline V gene data show CDR1 as WNHNN and CDR2 as SYGVQD (reference sequence). V shed 2 bases and J shed 1 base, with 9 bases lying between them. CDR3 sequence: CASSETSKSYEQYF. The DNA of the CDR3 is TGCGCCAGCAGTGAGACTAGTAAATCCTACGAGCAGTACTTC.

V is TRBV12-1 and J is TRBJ2-7; TRBD2, the D gene given by the table, was not confirmed from the DNA. TRBV12-1 constitutes a pseudogene. The CDR3 is 18 residues long. CDR3 DNA: TGTGCCAGCAGCTCTGCTCGGGCTCCCGGGGGGAGAACCTACGAGCAGTACTTC. Its protein is CASSSARAPGGRTYEQYF.

This clone was observed a handful of times. The chain couples TRBV5-6 to TRBJ2-7, with D perhaps matching TRBD1 or TRBD2 (5 bases each). The CDR3 sequence is 16 residues long. Germline-derived CDR1 and CDR2 are SGHDT and YYEEEE. Trimming left V 4 bases short and J 7 bases short, with 24 bases between. CDR3 bases: TGTGCCAGCAGCCGATGGGGGTCCACTCTAAATGGGGAGCAGTACTTC. It codes for CASSRWGSTLNGEQYF.

The J gene is TRBJ1-4, the V gene TRBV18, with D tentatively TRBD1 (5 bases). V was clipped by 2 bases and J by 6 bases, with 13 bases between them. This CDR3 has 15 amino acids. Germline V gene sequence: CDR1 KGHSH, CDR2 LQKENI. CDR3 in DNA: TGTGCCAGCTCACCAATAGTTACCAGGGATGAAAAACTGTTTTTT. Protein: CASSPIVTRDEKLFF.

The chain's CDR3 is CASSLRGVSSYEQYF. The CDR3 DNA sequence: TGTGCCAGCAGCTTAAGGGGCGTGAGTAGTTACGAGCAGTACTTC. The rearrangement uses TRBV7-2 and TRBJ2-7, with D maybe TRBD1 (5 bases). Trimming took off 2 bases at V and 4 bases at J, with 15 bases between the two ends. Germline CDR1 SGHTA, CDR2 FQGNSA. The CDR3 spans 15 residues.

The chain uses TRBV7-9 and TRBJ2-1, with 11 bases fitting TRBD2. CDR1 and CDR2 from the germline V gene are SEHNR and FQNEAQ (reference sequence). The CDR3 extends over 14 amino acids. J was trimmed by 10 bases and V by 5 bases; bases with no gene match: 7. The CDR3 sequence: CASSKLAGVREQFF. CDR3 nucleotides: TGTGCCAGCAGCAAACTAGCGGGAGTAAGAGAGCAGTTCTTC.

This chain links TRBV19 with TRBJ2-3, with a possible D match to TRBD2 (5 bases). The CDR3 consists of 16 residues. CDR1 and CDR2 from the germline V gene are LNHDA and SQIVND (reference sequence). The V end was cut by 4 bases, the J end by 6 bases, with 20 bases between. This CDR3 is CASSKSLGGRADTQYF. DNA for the CDR3: TGTGCCAGTAGTAAGTCACTAGGCGGCAGAGCGGATACGCAGTATTTT.

Regarding this clone: Other DNA sequences in this specimen translate into the identical CDR3. The chain joins TRBV6-5 to TRBJ1-2; 9 bases are shared with TRBD1. The V and J ends lost 2 bases and 2 bases, in that order; junction bases with no gene match: 3. The CDR3 loop spans 15 amino acids. Germline loops: CDR1 MNHEY, CDR2 SVGAGI. In nucleotides, the CDR3 is TGTGCCAGCAGTTACCGCGGACAGGGGAACTATGGCTACACCTTC. It translates to CASSYRGQGNYGYTF.

The V gene is TRBV5-1, the J gene TRBJ2-1; possibly TRBD2 for D (6 bases). With 1 base removed from V and 2 bases from J, the gap between germline ends came to 10 bases. This CDR3 comprises 15 residues. Germline V lookup: CDR1 SGHRS, CDR2 YFSETQ. The CDR3 DNA reads as TGCGCCAGCAGCTTGACTCCGGGGGCCTACAATGAGCAGTTCTTC. The encoded protein is CASSLTPGAYNEQFF.